This passage covers 19 T cell receptor beta chains from one sample sequenced in a study of cytomegalovirus exposure and HLA in healthy donors. PCR employed 60 Vbeta and 13 Jbeta primers. Using immunoSEQ multiplex PCR, the repertoire was profiled, and TCRdb retains in-frame clones only, with some absent. There are 50,000 to 60,000 clones in the sample, with almost 4% held by the top ten. The source material was PBMCs. The receptor source for this set is a male donor in good health and CMV-seronegative.

V usage is TRBV4-1 and J usage is TRBJ2-5; 10 nucleotides agree with TRBD2. Per the germline V gene, CDR1 is MGHRA and CDR2 is YSYEKL. The CDR3 sequence is 16 residues long. V lost 1 base to trimming and J lost 6 bases; unmatched junction nucleotides: 8. The CDR3 DNA follows: TGCGCCAGCAGCCAAGGCAGCGGGGGGGCCGTAAAGACCCAGTACTTC. It translates to CASSQGSGGAVKTQYF.

On this clone: Other DNA sequences in the sample encode the same CDR3. The CDR3 protein is CASSLNSVTEAFF. The CDR3, as DNA: TGTGCCAGCAGTCTCAATAGTGTCACTGAAGCTTTCTTT. This chain uses TRBV9 with TRBJ1-1, with D unclear. CDR1 and CDR2 from the germline V gene are SGDLS and YYNGEE. CDR3 length: 13 residues. Trimming pared 5 bases from V and 4 bases from J, leaving 12 bases between.

V usage is TRBV29-1 and J usage is TRBJ2-7; TRBD1 might be the D (5 bases). The V end lost 6 bases, the J end lost 6 bases, and 18 bases lay between the germline ends. This CDR3 contains 13 residues. Per the germline V gene, CDR1 is SQVTM and CDR2 is ANQGSEA. The CDR3 DNA reads TGCAGCGTGCAGGAAAGGGGAATGGGCGAGCAGTACTTC. This codes for CSVQERGMGEQYF.

In regard to this clone: One end of the junction fails to match germline, which may point to a read error. The chain combines TRBV7-8 with TRBJ2-3; 16 nucleotides match TRBD2. This CDR3 has 15 amino acids. Germline V CDR1 and CDR2: SGHVS, FQNEAQ. The CDR3 DNA follows: TGTGCCAGCAGCTTAGTGGGACTAGCGGGGGGGCTGGTGGATTTT. Its protein is CASSLVGLAGGLVDF.

The rearrangement links TRBV11-1 to TRBJ2-5; D possibly corresponds to TRBD2 (6 bases). The V end was cut by 8 bases, the J end by 4 bases, with 14 bases between. Germline CDR1 is SGHAT and CDR2 is FQDESV (reference sequence). The CDR3 covers 13 residues. CDR3 in amino acids: CASAGHGVETQYF. In DNA form, the CDR3 reads TGTGCCAGCGCGGGGCACGGGGTAGAGACCCAGTACTTC.

The chain recombines TRBV5-1 with TRBJ2-1; 10 positions agree with TRBD1. CDR3 length: 14 amino acids. CDR1 SGHRS and CDR2 YFSETQ come from the germline V gene. J gave up 7 bases and V 6 bases, and 7 bases lay outside the gene matches. In DNA, the CDR3 is TGCGCCAGCAAGCCGGACAGGGGGACGAATGAGCAGTTCTTC. The encoded protein is CASKPDRGTNEQFF. Full variable domain (remainder filled in from reference TRBV5-1 and TRBJ2-1): KAGVTQTPRYLIKTRGQQVTLSCSPISGHRSVSWYQQTPGQGLQFLFEYFSETQRNKGNFPGRFSGRQFSNSRSEMNVSTLELGDSALYLCASKPDRGTNEQFFGPGTRLTVL.

This rearrangement joins TRBV19 to TRBJ2-7; D might be TRBD2 (6 bases). CDR1 is LNHDA, CDR2 SQIVND, per germline (reference sequence). With 7 bases removed from V and 4 bases from J, the gap between germline ends came to 14 bases. There are 13 residues in the CDR3. The CDR3 nucleotides read TGTGCCAGTACCGGGCAGGCGGGATACGAGCAGTACTTC. This sequence encodes CASTGQAGYEQYF.

V and J are TRBV5-1 and TRBJ1-1; D ambiguous. The germline V and J ends were trimmed by 3 bases and 4 bases, with 7 bases remaining between them. The germline V gene encodes CDR1 SGHRS and CDR2 YFSETQ. This CDR3 has 12 amino acids. CDR3 loop: CASSYGSTEAFF. DNA for the CDR3: TGCGCCAGCAGCTACGGGAGCACTGAAGCTTTCTTT.

The chain recombines TRBV4-1 with TRBJ2-3, with D possibly matching TRBD1 (5 bases). The CDR3 contains 14 residues. Looked up from germline, CDR1 is MGHRA and CDR2 is YSYEKL. With 6 bases removed from V and 0 bases from J, the gap between germline ends came to 10 bases. The CDR3 coding sequence is TGCGCCAGCAGACTCCAGGGCAGCACAGATACGCAGTATTTT. It encodes CASRLQGSTDTQYF.

The chain uses TRBV6-6 and TRBJ1-1, with D tentatively TRBD1 (5 bases). Trimming left V 4 bases short and J 1 base short, with 16 bases between. The CDR3 has 16 amino acids. The germline V gene encodes CDR1 MNHNY and CDR2 SVGAGI (reference sequence). The CDR3 reads CASSWGWGRENTEAFF. CDR3 sequence (DNA): TGTGCCAGCAGTTGGGGCTGGGGGAGGGAGAACACTGAAGCTTTCTTT.

The chain is built from TRBV19 and TRBJ2-1; 7 bases map to TRBD2. The J segment lost 0 bases and the V segment lost 3 bases, leaving 11 bases of the junction unmatched. This CDR3 contains 18 residues. Germline-derived CDR1 and CDR2 are LNHDA and SQIVND (reference sequence). CDR3 in amino acids: CASSISHAGAGSYNEQFF. The CDR3 DNA sequence: TGTGCCAGTAGTATTTCTCACGCGGGAGCGGGCTCCTACAATGAGCAGTTCTTC.

CDR3 nucleotides: TGTGCCAGCAGCTCATACGGACAGAAGAACACTGAAGCTTTCTTT. Translated, it gives CASSSYGQKNTEAFF. The V call is TRBV11-2, the J call TRBJ1-1, with D perhaps matching TRBD1 (6 bases). Trimming removed 4 bases at V and 1 base at J, with 13 bases between. Germline-derived CDR1 and CDR2 are SGHAT and FQNNGV. This CDR3 has 15 amino acids.

The V gene is TRBV5-5, the J gene TRBJ1-1, with a weak D call TRBD1 (5 bases). Between the trimmed V and J ends, which lost 2 bases and 4 bases, there was a span of 9 bases. The CDR3 runs 13 residues. Germline assignment: CDR1 SGHKS and CDR2 YYEKEE (reference sequence). The DNA for the CDR3 is TGTGCCAGCAGCTTAACGGGGGGCACTGAAGCTTTCTTT. Protein product: CASSLTGGTEAFF.

On this clone itself: A junction boundary mismatches the germline segment, possibly from a read error. The chain links TRBV19 to TRBJ2-3; 11 bases match TRBD2. CDR1 is LNHDA, CDR2 SQIVND, per germline (reference sequence). The CDR3 runs 16 residues. The CDR3 loop is CASSKLAGAGTDKQYF. DNA for the CDR3: TGTGCCAGTAGTAAACTAGCGGGGGCCGGCACAGATAAGCAGTATTTT. Looking up the rest from reference TRBV19 and TRBJ2-3 gives the full variable domain: DGGITQSPKYLFRKEGQNVTLSCEQNLNHDAMYWYRQDPGQGLRLIYYSQIVNDFQKGDIAEGYSVSREKKESFPLTVTSAQKNPTAFYLCASSKLAGAGTDKQYFGPGTRLTVL.

The chain employs TRBV4-3 and TRBJ2-2, with 10 bases fitting TRBD1. Trimming took 2 bases from V and 4 from J; bases not matched to a gene: 1. The CDR3 runs 15 residues. The germline V gene encodes CDR1 LGHNA and CDR2 YSLEER. CDR3 residues: CASSQRQGATGELFF. CDR3 DNA sequence: TGCGCCAGCAGCCAACGACAGGGGGCCACCGGGGAGCTGTTTTTT.

About this clone itself: One junction end disagrees with the germline gene, perhaps due to a read error. This chain connects TRBV6-5 to TRBJ2-3; D possibly corresponds to TRBD2 (6 bases). Germline V lookup: CDR1 MNHEY, CDR2 SVGAGI. The CDR3 spans 14 residues. The CDR3 is CASSYFIAADKQYF. As DNA, the CDR3 is TGTGCCAGCAGTTATTTCATAGCGGCAGATAAGCAGTATTTT.

The CDR3 coding sequence is TGTGCCAGCAGCCTGTACCAAGAGACCCAGTACTTC. It translates to CASSLYQETQYF. The chain uses TRBV6-6 and TRBJ2-5; D uncertain. The ends were cut back, 6 bases at V and 0 bases at J, with 5 bases in the middle. Germline CDR1 is MNHNY and CDR2 is SVGAGI (reference sequence). This CDR3 spans 12 amino acids.

As concerns this clone: An end of the junction does not agree with germline; a read error may underlie this. This chain connects TRBV18 to TRBJ1-3; possible D gene TRBD1, 6 bases. From germline, CDR1 is KGHSH and CDR2 LQKENI. The CDR3 covers 17 residues. CDR3 loop: CASSPRQARSSGNNIYF. In DNA form, the CDR3 reads TGTGCCAGCTCACCACGACAGGCACGCTCCTCTGGAAACAACATATATTTT.

CDR3 residues: CASSLSTANTGELFF. The DNA for the CDR3 is TGTGCCAGCAGTTTAAGCACAGCGAACACCGGGGAGCTGTTTTTT. The rearrangement links TRBV28 to TRBJ2-2, with unresolved D. In germline, CDR1 is MDHEN, CDR2 SYDVKM. Between the trimmed V and J ends, which lost 2 bases and 0 bases, there was a span of 7 bases. The CDR3 contains 15 residues.